Shown below are 9 T cell receptor beta chains from a single sample sequenced in a study of blood T cell repertoires in COVID-19. TCRdb's copy holds only in-frame clones and misses some; the assay was immunoSEQ multiplex PCR. Of over 350,000 clones in the sample, 75% to 90% are singletons; the top ten hold around 4.5%. Sequenced sample: peripheral blood. These receptors were obtained from a woman aged 25 to 39 with acute or convalescent COVID-19.

The V gene is TRBV27, the J gene TRBJ1-1; 7 bases match TRBD1. After removal of 6 bases from V and 8 bases from J, the junction contained 12 bases not matched to a gene. CDR3 size: 14 residues. Germline V gene lookup returns CDR1 MNHEY and CDR2 SMNVEV (reference sequence). CDR3 coding DNA: TGTGCCAGCAGCCCAGGGTCGACAGGGAACGAAGCTTTCTTT. This gives the protein CASSPGSTGNEAFF.

The rearrangement links TRBV3-1 (or the pseudogene TRBV3-2) to TRBJ2-5; TRBD2 agrees at 9 bases. With 0 bases clipped from V and 2 bases from J, the junction kept 4 bases outside the gene matches. CDR1 is LGHDT and CDR2 is YNNKEL in the germline V gene (reference sequence). The length of the CDR3 is 16 residues. CDR3 protein: CASSQDSTSGQETQYF. For the CDR3, the DNA is TGTGCCAGCAGCCAAGATTCTACTAGCGGGCAAGAGACCCAGTACTTC.

This chain connects TRBV29-1 to TRBJ2-7, with D perhaps TRBD2 (7 bases). The germline V gene encodes CDR1 SQVTM and CDR2 ANQGSEA. V was cut by 6 bases and J by 2 bases, with 14 bases left in between. This CDR3 is 13 amino acids long. In nucleotides, the CDR3 is TGCAGCGTGTCCGGGGGGCAGACCTACGAGCAGTACTTC. It codes for CSVSGGQTYEQYF.

This chain joins TRBV12-5 and TRBJ2-2; TRBD1 aligns across 10 bases. The germline gives CDR1 LGHNT, CDR2 FRNRAP. Losses at the gene ends were 6 bases for V and 9 bases for J; bases not matched to a gene: 22. The CDR3 is 19 amino acids. CDR3 coding DNA: TGTGCTAGTGGACGCGAATTGGGACCGGGACAGGGGTTATTTAGGGAGCTGTTTTTT. This gives the protein CASGRELGPGQGLFRELFF. Based on the CDR3 plus reference TRBV12-5 and TRBJ2-2, the full variable domain is DARVTQTPRHKVTEMGQEVTMRCQPILGHNTVFWYRQTMMQGLELLAYFRNRAPLDDSGMPKDRFSAEMPDATLATLKIQPSEPRDSAVYFCASGRELGPGQGLFRELFFGEGSRLTVL.

The chain couples TRBV6-5 to TRBJ2-1, with D possibly being TRBD2 (6 bases). Germline loops: CDR1 MNHEY, CDR2 SVGAGI. The CDR3 contains 15 residues. V lost 5 bases to trimming and J lost 1 base, with 12 bases between them. This chain's CDR3 is CASSRGGLSYNEQFF. The CDR3 DNA follows: TGTGCCAGCAGTCGTGGGGGACTGTCCTACAATGAGCAGTTCTTC.

V gene TRBV4-1 combines with J gene TRBJ2-7, with D possibly matching TRBD2 (6 bases). The CDR3 covers 15 residues. Germline CDR1 reads MGHRA; CDR2 reads YSYEKL. Trimming removed 2 bases from V and 2 bases from J, with 13 bases in between. DNA for the CDR3: TGCGCCAGCAGCCAAATCGGGGGAAGGACCTACGAGCAGTACTTC. As protein: CASSQIGGRTYEQYF.

This clone was recorded many times. The chain combines TRBV9 with TRBJ2-2; 8 positions agree with TRBD1. Germline CDR1 SGDLS, CDR2 YYNGEE. The CDR3 length is 15 residues. J gave up 5 bases and V 4 bases, and 7 bases lay outside the gene matches. The DNA for the CDR3 is TGTGCCAGCAGCCCCGGGACAGGAAAAACCGGGGAGCTGTTTTTT. Translation: CASSPGTGKTGELFF.

This chain joins TRBV4-1 and TRBJ2-7; 8 bases are shared with TRBD2. The V and J ends lost 0 bases and 6 bases, in that order; junction bases with no gene match: 7. The CDR3 is 15 amino acids. Germline V gene sequence: CDR1 MGHRA, CDR2 YSYEKL. The CDR3 here is CASSQDRAGGREQYF. As DNA, the CDR3 is TGCGCCAGCAGCCAAGATCGGGCGGGGGGTCGCGAGCAGTACTTC.

The chain carries TRBV5-5 and TRBJ2-2, with 7 positions matching TRBD2. CDR1 and CDR2 (germline): SGHKS, YYEKEE (reference sequence). This CDR3 comprises 17 residues. Trimming at V came to 4 bases and at J to 7 bases, leaving 16 bases not matched to a gene. The CDR3 sequence: CASSNHPGDYAVGELFF. DNA of the CDR3: TGTGCCAGCAGCAACCATCCCGGGGACTATGCGGTCGGGGAGCTGTTTTTT. The entire variable domain, with the rest obtained from reference TRBV5-5 and TRBJ2-2, is as follows: DAGVTQSPTHLIKTRGQQVTLRCSPISGHKSVSWYQQVLGQGPQFIFQYYEKEERGRGNFPDRFSARQFPNYSSELNVNALLLGDSALYLCASSNHPGDYAVGELFFGEGSRLTVL.